This is a list of T cell receptor beta chains from one sample in a study of blood T cell repertoires in COVID-19. The repertoire was sequenced with immunoSEQ multiplex PCR; TCRdb's copy has only in-frame clones and lacks some. In the table there are some 170,000 clones, 82% of which are singletons. Sequencing used peripheral blood. These TCRs come from a woman between 65 and 79 years old with acute or convalescent COVID-19. Both conserved end residues are part of each CDR3. Fields, in order: CDR3 DNA, CDR3 protein, J gene, V gene, clone size, D gene. A D gene is named only where the DNA matches it firmly. Size values are once, few and many counts, or a class for expanded clones, and some rows have none.

cdr3_nt: TGTGCCAGAAGCTTGGGGCCTTCCCGCTCACCCCTCCACTTT; cdr3_aa: CARSLGPSRSPLHF; j_call: TRBJ1-6; v_call: TRBV5-3; clone_size: -; d_call: -
cdr3_nt: TGTGCCAGCAGTCGTACTAGCGGGGCCTACAATGAGCAGTTCTTC; cdr3_aa: CASSRTSGAYNEQFF; j_call: TRBJ2-1; v_call: TRBV6-5; clone_size: -; d_call: TRBD2
cdr3_nt: TGTGCCACCATAGGGGGCGATGAGCAGTTCTTC; cdr3_aa: CATIGGDEQFF; j_call: TRBJ2-1; v_call: TRBV24-1; clone_size: -; d_call: TRBD1
cdr3_nt: TGTGCCAGCAGTGAAGTCGGGGTCGCTTTCTTT; cdr3_aa: CASSEVGVAFF; j_call: TRBJ1-1; v_call: TRBV6-1; clone_size: -; d_call: -
cdr3_nt: TGTGCCAGCGGGATAACAGGGGACCAAAACATTCAGTACTTC; cdr3_aa: CASGITGDQNIQYF; j_call: TRBJ2-4; v_call: TRBV3-1/TRBV3-2; clone_size: -; d_call: TRBD1
cdr3_nt: TGCGCCAGCAGCTTGAGCACAGCCAACTATGGCTACACCTTC; cdr3_aa: CASSLSTANYGYTF; j_call: TRBJ1-2; v_call: TRBV5-1; clone_size: -; d_call: -
cdr3_nt: TGTGCCAGTCAGGGATACACTGAAGCTTTCTTT; cdr3_aa: CASQGYTEAFF; j_call: TRBJ1-1; v_call: TRBV19; clone_size: -; d_call: -
cdr3_nt: TGTGCCAGCAGTTACGTGCTAGCGGGGCCCTACGAGCAGTACTTC; cdr3_aa: CASSYVLAGPYEQYF; j_call: TRBJ2-7; v_call: TRBV6-2/TRBV6-3; clone_size: -; d_call: TRBD2
cdr3_nt: TGTGCCAGCAGGGGACAGGGCAATCAGCCCCAGCATTTT; cdr3_aa: CASRGQGNQPQHF; j_call: TRBJ1-5; v_call: TRBV7-9; clone_size: -; d_call: TRBD1
cdr3_nt: TGTGCCAGCAGAAGACAGGTCATTTCTAGCACAGATACGCAGTATTTT; cdr3_aa: CASRRQVISSTDTQYF; j_call: TRBJ2-3; v_call: TRBV27; clone_size: -; d_call: -
cdr3_nt: TGTGCCAGCAGCCCAAAGCTGGGGGGAAGCTCCTACGAGCAGTACTTC; cdr3_aa: CASSPKLGGSSYEQYF; j_call: TRBJ2-7; v_call: TRBV7-9; clone_size: -; d_call: -
cdr3_nt: TGTGCCAGCAGCCTACAGGGCCTCGGGAACACCATATATTTT; cdr3_aa: CASSLQGLGNTIYF; j_call: TRBJ1-3; v_call: TRBV11-3; clone_size: -; d_call: -
cdr3_nt: TGTGCCAGCAGCCAAGCTGCGGGGGGTAGCACAGATACGCAGTATTTT; cdr3_aa: CASSQAAGGSTDTQYF; j_call: TRBJ2-3; v_call: TRBV14; clone_size: -; d_call: TRBD2
cdr3_nt: TGTGCCAGCAGCTTAGCGCTCGGGGGGGAGACCCAGTACTTC; cdr3_aa: CASSLALGGETQYF; j_call: TRBJ2-5; v_call: TRBV7-2; clone_size: -; d_call: TRBD2
cdr3_nt: TGTGCCAGCAGTTTGGGGGGGCAGCTCCCTGGAAACACCATATATTTT; cdr3_aa: CASSLGGQLPGNTIYF; j_call: TRBJ1-3; v_call: TRBV28; clone_size: -; d_call: -
cdr3_nt: TGTGCCAGCAGCCCAGGAACTAGCGGGAGGTGGTCCTACGAGCAGTACTTC; cdr3_aa: CASSPGTSGRWSYEQYF; j_call: TRBJ2-7; v_call: TRBV7-9; clone_size: -; d_call: TRBD2
cdr3_nt: TGTGCCAGCAGCACAACAGGGAATTACAATGAGCAGTTCTTC; cdr3_aa: CASSTTGNYNEQFF; j_call: TRBJ2-1; v_call: TRBV5-4; clone_size: -; d_call: -
cdr3_nt: TGTGCCAGCAGCCAAGGTTCGGGTGTGGGTAAGACCCAGTACTTC; cdr3_aa: CASSQGSGVGKTQYF; j_call: TRBJ2-5; v_call: TRBV3-1/TRBV3-2; clone_size: -; d_call: -
cdr3_nt: TGTGCCAGCAGCTTAGCCGCCCAGGGGCTCTCTGGAAACACCATATATTTT; cdr3_aa: CASSLAAQGLSGNTIYF; j_call: TRBJ1-3; v_call: TRBV7-8; clone_size: few; d_call: -
cdr3_nt: TGTGCCAGTTCTCCGGGGGGCGGTAAGACCCAGTACTTC; cdr3_aa: CASSPGGGKTQYF; j_call: TRBJ2-5; v_call: TRBV6-5; clone_size: -; d_call: -
cdr3_nt: TGTGCCAGCAGCTTAGGAGGGGGACAGGGCTACGAGCAGTACTTC; cdr3_aa: CASSLGGGQGYEQYF; j_call: TRBJ2-7; v_call: TRBV7-2; clone_size: once; d_call: TRBD1
cdr3_nt: TGTGCCTGGAGCCAGAGCGTCGACGAGCAGTACTTC; cdr3_aa: CAWSQSVDEQYF; j_call: TRBJ2-7; v_call: TRBV30; clone_size: -; d_call: -
cdr3_nt: TGTGCCAGCAGCCGAGGACTCGACTACGAGCAGTACTTC; cdr3_aa: CASSRGLDYEQYF; j_call: TRBJ2-7; v_call: TRBV3-1/TRBV3-2; clone_size: -; d_call: -
cdr3_nt: TGCGCCAGCAGCTTGGACCCAGGGACATCTGACACTGAAGCTTTCTTT; cdr3_aa: CASSLDPGTSDTEAFF; j_call: TRBJ1-1; v_call: TRBV5-1; clone_size: -; d_call: -
cdr3_nt: TGCGCCAGCAGCCGAGGGGCGACAGGGGGGGGGTATGGCTACACCTTC; cdr3_aa: CASSRGATGGGYGYTF; j_call: TRBJ1-2; v_call: TRBV4-3; clone_size: -; d_call: TRBD1
cdr3_nt: TGTGCCAGCAGTGACGGGTATCAGCCCCAGCATTTT; cdr3_aa: CASSDGYQPQHF; j_call: TRBJ1-5; v_call: TRBV6-1; clone_size: -; d_call: -
cdr3_nt: TGCGCCAGCAGCCAAGATCGCGATTCGGGACTAGCGACTTACGAGCAGTACTTC; cdr3_aa: CASSQDRDSGLATYEQYF; j_call: TRBJ2-7; v_call: TRBV4-1; clone_size: -; d_call: TRBD2
cdr3_nt: TGTGCCAGCAGCTCGACAGGGCACACTGAAGCTTTCTTT; cdr3_aa: CASSSTGHTEAFF; j_call: TRBJ1-1; v_call: TRBV12-3/TRBV12-4; clone_size: -; d_call: TRBD1
cdr3_nt: TGTGCCAGCAGTTACCCGGGACAGCGCACAGATACGCAGTATTTT; cdr3_aa: CASSYPGQRTDTQYF; j_call: TRBJ2-3; v_call: TRBV6-2/TRBV6-3; clone_size: -; d_call: TRBD1
cdr3_nt: TGTGCCAGCAGCCACCTTTCCGGGACAGGGGTCTATGGCTACACCTTC; cdr3_aa: CASSHLSGTGVYGYTF; j_call: TRBJ1-2; v_call: TRBV4-2; clone_size: -; d_call: TRBD1
cdr3_nt: TGTGCCAGCAGCTCCTCCCAAGAGACCCAGTACTTC; cdr3_aa: CASSSSQETQYF; j_call: TRBJ2-5; v_call: TRBV7-2; clone_size: -; d_call: -
cdr3_nt: TGTGCCAGCACCCCGGGGGGGCACCGCTATGGCTACACCTTC; cdr3_aa: CASTPGGHRYGYTF; j_call: TRBJ1-2; v_call: TRBV6-5; clone_size: once; d_call: -